This T cell receptor (beta chain) stems from a study of T cells in Graves' hyperthyroidism and ophthalmopathy. The diagnoses drew upon clinical symptoms, serum thyroxine and TRAb, thyroid ultrasound and orbital computed tomography. This clonotype was seen ten or more times. Germline V lookup: CDR1 SGHDN, CDR2 FVKESK. V shed 3 bases, J shed 0 bases, and the junction held 13 bases outside the gene matches. The CDR3 covers 20 residues. RNA transcripts served as the template for amplifying TCR beta CDR3 regions. The HTBI primer set served for first-round RT-PCR of the TCR CDR3. One entry per CDR3 protein, called by TCRdb with MiXCR from the multiplex PCR reads. This repertoire shows approximately 600,000 distinct CDR3 sequences, roughly 14% found once; its top ten account for about 3.9%.

The receptor comes from a woman aged 40 to 55 with Graves' ophthalmopathy. V usage is TRBV14 and J usage is TRBJ2-7, with TRBD2 matching 14 bases. The source material was blood. CDR3 loop: CASSQIPGLAGVYSSYEQYF. The CDR3 DNA sequence: TGTGCCAGCAGCCAGATACCGGGACTAGCGGGAGTCTATAGCTCCTACGAGCAGTACTTC.